Included here is one T cell receptor beta chain sequence, with context. This record comes from a study of blood T cell repertoires in COVID-19. Repertoires were generated with immunoSEQ multiplex PCR, while TCRdb's copy carries only in-frame clones and drops some. The sample carries some 290,000 clones, 90% recorded once. Trimming removed 4 bases from V and 7 bases from J; junction bases left unmatched: 4. CDR1 is SGHRS and CDR2 is YFSETQ in the germline V gene. CDR3 length: 14 residues. In Seattle, patients joined the study during active infection and were tracked longitudinally. This receptor was identified in a woman in her 30s with COVID-19, enrolled during active disease. The chain employs TRBV5-1 and TRBJ2-1; 11 bases are shared with TRBD2. The material sequenced was peripheral blood. CDR3 DNA: TGCGCCAGCAGCGGTAGCGGGAGGGTTAATGAGCAGTTCTTC. It codes for CASSGSGRVNEQFF.